The 10 T cell receptor beta chains presented below share a single source sample, sequenced in a study of blood T cell repertoires in COVID-19. Assay used: immunoSEQ multiplex PCR; TCRdb lists only in-frame clones, some missing. The sample includes some 270,000 clones, 84% seen only once; the top ten take about 1.5%. The specimen was peripheral blood. These receptors were collected from a woman between 35 and 50 years old who had recovered from COVID-19.

This chain joins TRBV6-2 or TRBV6-3 and TRBJ2-2, with D possibly TRBD2 on 6 matching bases. Germline CDR1 reads MNHEY; CDR2 reads SVGEGT. The CDR3 extends over 16 amino acids. The V end was cut by 0 bases, the J end by 4 bases, with 12 bases between. CDR3 region: CASSYSASVGTGELFF. DNA for the CDR3: TGTGCCAGCAGTTACTCGGCTAGCGTGGGCACCGGGGAGCTGTTTTTT.

The V and J genes are TRBV9 and TRBJ1-2, with D possibly matching TRBD1 (6 bases). Trimming pared 1 base from V and 8 bases from J, leaving 12 bases between. CDR3 size: 13 residues. Germline assignment: CDR1 SGDLS and CDR2 YYNGEE. The CDR3, as DNA: TGTGCCAGCAGCGTACCAGGGGCGGGCGGCTACACCTTC. It is translated as CASSVPGAGGYTF.

V usage is TRBV7-9 and J usage is TRBJ1-1, with TRBD1 matching 7 bases. The junction had 2 bases not matched to a gene; V was cut back by 7 bases and J by 0 bases. Germline values: CDR1 SEHNR, CDR2 FQNEAQ (reference sequence). CDR3 length: 13 residues. In DNA, the CDR3 is TGTGCCAGCACGGGACAGATGAACACTGAAGCTTTCTTT. This codes for CASTGQMNTEAFF. The complete variable domain, with remaining parts taken from reference TRBV7-9 and TRBJ1-1, reads DTGVSQNPRHKITKRGQNVTFRCDPISEHNRLYWYRQTLGQGPEFLTYFQNEAQLEKSRLLSDRFSAERPKGSFSTLEIQRTEQGDSAMYLCASTGQMNTEAFFGQGTRLTVV.

V gene TRBV18 combines with J gene TRBJ1-2; 9 bases map to TRBD1. Germline CDR1 and CDR2: KGHSH and LQKENI. J gave up 2 bases and V 5 bases, and 0 bases lay outside the gene matches. CDR3 length: 13 amino acids. The CDR3 nucleotides read TGTGCCAGCTCAGGGACAGGGAACTATGGCTACACCTTC. Protein sequence: CASSGTGNYGYTF.

The chain combines TRBV12-5 with TRBJ1-3; D remains ambiguous. Trimming removed 2 bases at V and 0 bases at J, with 14 bases between. CDR3 length: 17 residues. CDR1 is LGHNT, CDR2 FRNRAP, per germline. The CDR3 bases are TGTGCTAGTGGTTTGCCGCAGCAAAGCGCCTCTGGAAACACCATATATTTT. The encoded protein is CASGLPQQSASGNTIYF.

Only one count was recorded for this clone. V and J are TRBV19 and TRBJ2-3; 7 bases are a match to TRBD1. This CDR3 contains 16 residues. The germline V gene encodes CDR1 LNHDA and CDR2 SQIVND (reference sequence). The V gene end was trimmed by 5 bases and the J gene end by 0 bases; junction bases not matched to a gene: 8. The CDR3 nucleotides are TGTGCCAGTAGTGCCCGGGACAGAAAAAGCACAGATACGCAGTATTTT. Translating it yields CASSARDRKSTDTQYF.

The V and J genes are TRBV3-1 (or the pseudogene TRBV3-2) and TRBJ2-3; D not certain. This CDR3 region has 14 residues. V lost 4 bases and J 0 bases, leaving 8 bases between the germline ends. The germline V gene has CDR1 LGHDT and CDR2 YNNKEL (reference sequence). CDR3 bases: TGTGCCAGCAGCCGTGACACAAGCACAGATACGCAGTATTTT. It is translated as CASSRDTSTDTQYF.

The sample holds a few counts of this clone. This sequence joins TRBV4-2 and TRBJ2-6; a weak D match, TRBD2 (5 bases). Germline V gene data show CDR1 as LGHNA and CDR2 as YNFKEQ. The CDR3 runs 16 residues. V was shortened by 0 bases and J by 0 bases, with 6 bases between the two germline ends. The CDR3 is CASSQDRGSGANVLTF. CDR3 nucleotide sequence: TGTGCCAGCAGCCAAGATCGGGGCTCTGGGGCCAACGTCCTGACTTTC.

This clone was detected only a few times. The chain uses TRBV6-5 and TRBJ2-2; 7 bases match TRBD1. The CDR3 runs to 15 residues. Trimming at V came to 8 bases and at J to 6 bases, leaving 12 bases not matched to a gene. The V gene's germline CDR1 is MNHEY and CDR2 SVGAGI. CDR3 amino acids: CASVKGAFVPGELFF. In nucleotides, the CDR3 is TGTGCCAGCGTCAAGGGGGCGTTTGTACCCGGGGAGCTGTTTTTT.

This chain links TRBV4-1 with TRBJ1-1; D is uncertain. V dropped 4 bases and J dropped 4 bases, with 13 bases sitting between them. CDR3 length: 14 residues. Germline V CDR1 and CDR2: MGHRA, YSYEKL. The CDR3 region has the DNA TGCGCCAGCAGCCGCGGACTCCTGGGCACTGAAGCTTTCTTT. Translated, it gives CASSRGLLGTEAFF.